The clone carrying this T cell receptor (beta chain) was picked up a small number of times. Its antigen is as yet unknown. A read error may explain this, as a much larger clone is one base away. Other DNA sequences within the sample encode an identical CDR3. Deletions cut 0 bases from V and 4 bases from J, with 11 bases between. The length of the CDR3 is 16 residues. CDR1 and CDR2 (germline): SGHRS, YFSETQ. These data are taken from a study of shared clonotypes between healthy human individuals. Turning to the study itself: Every donor yielded three CD4 naive, three CD4 memory, two CD8 naive and one CD8 memory plate.

Each cell subset's genomic DNA was divided evenly among several immunoSEQ plates. TCRdb keeps only in-frame clones here, not all; method: immunoSEQ multiplex PCR. Seen here are about 980,000 clones, 60% to 85% observed once, and the top ten hold roughly 1.5%. Study-level findings and limits: Shared clonotypes across all four donors exceeded non-shared ones in generation probability. For naive CD4 cells, roughly 5% of clonotypes were shared across a handful of donors.

The chain joins TRBV5-1 to TRBJ1-6; a possible D gene is TRBD1 (5 bases). Sequencing used memory CD4+ T cells sorted from blood. Subset: CD45RA-negative fraction. This clonotype was sampled from a man younger than 30 in good health. The chain's CDR3 is CASSLDGGGYNSPLHF. The CDR3 DNA follows: TGCGCCAGCAGCTTGGACGGGGGAGGATATAATTCACCCCTCCACTTT.